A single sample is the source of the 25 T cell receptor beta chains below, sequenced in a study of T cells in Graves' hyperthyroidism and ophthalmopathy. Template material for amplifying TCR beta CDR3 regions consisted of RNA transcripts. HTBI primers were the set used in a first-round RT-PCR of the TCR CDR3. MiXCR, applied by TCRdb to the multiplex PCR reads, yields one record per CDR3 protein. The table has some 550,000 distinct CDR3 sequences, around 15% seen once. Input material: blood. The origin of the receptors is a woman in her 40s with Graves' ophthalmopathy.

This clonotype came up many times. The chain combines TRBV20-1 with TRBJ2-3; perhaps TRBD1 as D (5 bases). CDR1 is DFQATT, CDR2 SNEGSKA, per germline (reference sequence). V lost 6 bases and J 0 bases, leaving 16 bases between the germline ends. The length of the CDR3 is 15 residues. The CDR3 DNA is TGCAGTGCCGGAAGGGGCAGCGCTAGCACAGATACGCAGTATTTT. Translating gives CSAGRGSASTDTQYF.

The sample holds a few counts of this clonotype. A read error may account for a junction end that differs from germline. The CDR3 DNA reads as TGTGCCAGCAGAGAACAGGAATCACTCCTCCACTTT. This encodes CASREQESLLHF. The rearrangement links TRBV2 to TRBJ1-6; tentatively, D is TRBD1 (5 bases). The germline V gene has CDR1 SNHLY and CDR2 FYNNEI. The CDR3 loop spans 12 amino acids.

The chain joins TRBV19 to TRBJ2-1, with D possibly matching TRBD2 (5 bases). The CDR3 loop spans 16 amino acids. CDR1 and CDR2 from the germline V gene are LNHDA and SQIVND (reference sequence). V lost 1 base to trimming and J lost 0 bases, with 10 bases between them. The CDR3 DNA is TGTGCCAGTAGTATAGGCCCGGGAAGCTCCTACAATGAGCAGTTCTTC. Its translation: CASSIGPGSSYNEQFF.

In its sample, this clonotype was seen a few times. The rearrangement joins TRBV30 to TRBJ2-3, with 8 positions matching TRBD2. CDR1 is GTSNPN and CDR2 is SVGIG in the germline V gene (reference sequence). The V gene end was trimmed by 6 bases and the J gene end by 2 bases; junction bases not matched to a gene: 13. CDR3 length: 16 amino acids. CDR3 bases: TGTGCCTGCCCCTTACGCGCGGGGGGTGACACAGATACGCAGTATTTT. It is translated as CACPLRAGGDTDTQYF. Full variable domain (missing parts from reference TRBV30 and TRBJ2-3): SQTIHQWPATLVQPVGSPLSLECTVEGTSNPNLYWYRQAAGRGLQLLFYSVGIGQISSEVPQNLSASRPQDRQFILSSKKLLLSDSGFYLCACPLRAGGDTDTQYFGPGTRLTVL.

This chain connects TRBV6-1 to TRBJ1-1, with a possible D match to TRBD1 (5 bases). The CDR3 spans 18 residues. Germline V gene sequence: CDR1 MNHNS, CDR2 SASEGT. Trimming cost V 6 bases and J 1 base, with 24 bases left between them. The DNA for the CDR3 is TGTGCCAGCAGGTATACCTTACATACAACCGACAGGAACACTGAAGCTTTCTTT. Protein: CASRYTLHTTDRNTEAFF.

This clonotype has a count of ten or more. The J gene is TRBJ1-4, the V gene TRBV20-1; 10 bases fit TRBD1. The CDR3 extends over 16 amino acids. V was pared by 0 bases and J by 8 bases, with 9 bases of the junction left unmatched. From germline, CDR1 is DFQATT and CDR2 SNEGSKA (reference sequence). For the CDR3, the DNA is TGCAGTGCTAGAGATGAAGGGACAGGGGACGGAGAAAAACTGTTTTTT. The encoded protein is CSARDEGTGDGEKLFF.

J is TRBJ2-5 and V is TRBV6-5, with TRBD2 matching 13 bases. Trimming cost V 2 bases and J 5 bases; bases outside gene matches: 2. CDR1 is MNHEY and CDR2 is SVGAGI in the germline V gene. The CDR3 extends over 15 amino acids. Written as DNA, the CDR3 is TGTGCCAGCAGTTACGGACTAGCGGGAGCGGAGACCCAGTACTTC. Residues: CASSYGLAGAETQYF.

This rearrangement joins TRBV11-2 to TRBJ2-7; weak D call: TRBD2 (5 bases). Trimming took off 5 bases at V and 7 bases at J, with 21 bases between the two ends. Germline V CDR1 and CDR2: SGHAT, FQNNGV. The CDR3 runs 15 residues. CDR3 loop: CASSTITLRTGEQYF. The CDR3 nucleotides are TGTGCCAGCAGCACAATTACCCTAAGGACGGGAGAGCAGTACTTC.

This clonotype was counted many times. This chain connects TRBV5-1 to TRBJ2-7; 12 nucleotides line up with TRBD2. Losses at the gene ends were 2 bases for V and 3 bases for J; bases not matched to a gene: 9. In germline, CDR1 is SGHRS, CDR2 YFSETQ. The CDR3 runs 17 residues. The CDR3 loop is CASSLRTSGVHLYEQYF. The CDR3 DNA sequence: TGCGCCAGCAGCTTAAGGACTAGCGGGGTACATCTCTACGAGCAGTACTTC.

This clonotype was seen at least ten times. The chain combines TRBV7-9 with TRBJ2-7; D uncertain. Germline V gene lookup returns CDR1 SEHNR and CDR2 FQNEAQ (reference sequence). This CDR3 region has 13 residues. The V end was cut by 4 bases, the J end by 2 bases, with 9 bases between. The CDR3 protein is CASSYNSPYEQYF. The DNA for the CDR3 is TGTGCCAGCAGCTACAACAGTCCCTACGAGCAGTACTTC. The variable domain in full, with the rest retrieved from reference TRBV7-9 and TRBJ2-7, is DTGVSQNPRHKITKRGQNVTFRCDPISEHNRLYWYRQTLGQGPEFLTYFQNEAQLEKSRLLSDRFSAERPKGSFSTLEIQRTEQGDSAMYLCASSYNSPYEQYFGPGTRLTVT.

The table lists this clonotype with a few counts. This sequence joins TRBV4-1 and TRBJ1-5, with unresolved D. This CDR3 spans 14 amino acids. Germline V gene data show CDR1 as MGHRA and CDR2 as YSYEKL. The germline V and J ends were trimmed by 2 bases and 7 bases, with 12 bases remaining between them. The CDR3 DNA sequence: TGCGCCAGCAGCCAAAAACACGAAGGGCAGCCCCAGCATTTT. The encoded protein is CASSQKHEGQPQHF.

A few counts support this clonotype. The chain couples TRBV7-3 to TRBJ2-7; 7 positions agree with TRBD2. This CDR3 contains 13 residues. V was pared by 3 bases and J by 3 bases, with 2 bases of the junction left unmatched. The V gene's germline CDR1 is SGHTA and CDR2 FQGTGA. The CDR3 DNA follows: TGTGCCAGCAGCTTGGAGCGGGACTACGAGCAGTACTTC. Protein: CASSLERDYEQYF.

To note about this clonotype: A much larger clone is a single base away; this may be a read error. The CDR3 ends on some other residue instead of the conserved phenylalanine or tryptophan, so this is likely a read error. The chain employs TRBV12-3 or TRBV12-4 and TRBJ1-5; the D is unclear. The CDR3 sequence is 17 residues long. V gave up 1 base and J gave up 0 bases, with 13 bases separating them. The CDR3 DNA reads TGTGCCAGCAGTTTAGAGGCGGAGGTCTATAGCAATCAGCCCCAGCATCTT. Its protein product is CASSLEAEVYSNQPQHL.

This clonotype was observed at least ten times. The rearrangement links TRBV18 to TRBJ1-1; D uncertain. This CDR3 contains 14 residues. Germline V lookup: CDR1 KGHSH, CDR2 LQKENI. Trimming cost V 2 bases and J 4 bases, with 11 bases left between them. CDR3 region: CASSPTAPSTEAFF. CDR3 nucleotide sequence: TGTGCCAGCTCACCAACCGCACCAAGCACTGAAGCTTTCTTT.

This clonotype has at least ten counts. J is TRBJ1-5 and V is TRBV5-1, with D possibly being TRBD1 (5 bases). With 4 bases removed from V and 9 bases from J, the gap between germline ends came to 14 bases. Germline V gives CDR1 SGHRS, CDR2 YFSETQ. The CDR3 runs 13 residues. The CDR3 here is CASSPGGDRPQHF. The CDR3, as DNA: TGCGCCAGCAGCCCTGGAGGGGATAGGCCCCAGCATTTT.

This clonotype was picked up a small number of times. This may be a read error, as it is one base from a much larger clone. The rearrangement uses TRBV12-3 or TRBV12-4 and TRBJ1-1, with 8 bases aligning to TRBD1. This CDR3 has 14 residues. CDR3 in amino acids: CAGSFGQGGTEAFF. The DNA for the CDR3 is TGTGCCGGCAGTTTCGGACAGGGAGGGACTGAAGCTTTCTTT.

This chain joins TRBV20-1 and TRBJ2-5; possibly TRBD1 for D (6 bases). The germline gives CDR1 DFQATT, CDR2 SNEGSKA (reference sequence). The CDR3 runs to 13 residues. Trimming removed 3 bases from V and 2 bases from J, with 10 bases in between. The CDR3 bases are TGCAGTGCTAGTCCCACAGGGCAAGAGACCCAGTACTTC. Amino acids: CSASPTGQETQYF.

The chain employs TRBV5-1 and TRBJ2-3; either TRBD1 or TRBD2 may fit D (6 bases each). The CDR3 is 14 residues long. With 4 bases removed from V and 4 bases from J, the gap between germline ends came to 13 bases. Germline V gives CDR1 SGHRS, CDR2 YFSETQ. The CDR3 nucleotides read TGCGCCAGCAGCCGGTGGGGGGCCTCAGATACGCAGTATTTT. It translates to CASSRWGASDTQYF.

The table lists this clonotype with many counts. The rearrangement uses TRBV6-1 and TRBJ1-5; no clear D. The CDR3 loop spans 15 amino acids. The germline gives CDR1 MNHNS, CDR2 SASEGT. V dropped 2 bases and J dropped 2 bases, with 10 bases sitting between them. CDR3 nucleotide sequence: TGTGCCAGCAGTGAAATGTATTCGGGCAATCAGCCCCAGCATTTT. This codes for CASSEMYSGNQPQHF.

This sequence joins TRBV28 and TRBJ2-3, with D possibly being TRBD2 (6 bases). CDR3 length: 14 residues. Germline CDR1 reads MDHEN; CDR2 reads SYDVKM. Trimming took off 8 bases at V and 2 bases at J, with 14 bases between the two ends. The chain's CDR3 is CASGRLGPTDTQYF. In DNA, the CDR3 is TGTGCCAGCGGAAGACTAGGCCCCACAGATACGCAGTATTTT.

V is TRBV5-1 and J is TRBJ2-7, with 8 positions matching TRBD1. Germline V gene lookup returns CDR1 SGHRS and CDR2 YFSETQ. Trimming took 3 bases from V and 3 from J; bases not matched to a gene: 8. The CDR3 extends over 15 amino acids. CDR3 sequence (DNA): TGCGCCAGCAGCTCAGGACAGGGATTTTTCTACGAGCAGTACTTC. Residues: CASSSGQGFFYEQYF.

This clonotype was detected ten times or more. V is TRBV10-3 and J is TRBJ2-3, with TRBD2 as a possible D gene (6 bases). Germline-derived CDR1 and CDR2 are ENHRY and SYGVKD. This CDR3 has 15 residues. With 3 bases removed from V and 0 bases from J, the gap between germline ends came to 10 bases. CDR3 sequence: CAISERGESTDTQYF. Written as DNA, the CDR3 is TGTGCCATCAGTGAACGCGGGGAGAGCACAGATACGCAGTATTTT.

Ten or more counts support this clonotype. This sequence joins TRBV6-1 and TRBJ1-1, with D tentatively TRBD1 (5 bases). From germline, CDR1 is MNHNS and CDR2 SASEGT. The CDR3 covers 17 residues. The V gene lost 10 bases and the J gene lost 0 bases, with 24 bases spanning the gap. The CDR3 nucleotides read TGTGCCATTAGGAGGGGCAGCGCCGAACTCATGAACACTGAAGCTTTCTTT. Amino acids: CAIRRGSAELMNTEAFF.

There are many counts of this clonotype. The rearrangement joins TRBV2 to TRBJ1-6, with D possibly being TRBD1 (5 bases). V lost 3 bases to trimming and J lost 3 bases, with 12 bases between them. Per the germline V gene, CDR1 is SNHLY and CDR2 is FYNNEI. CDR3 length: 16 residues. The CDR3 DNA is TGTGCCAGCAGTGACTCGGCAGGGAGCTATAATTCACCCCTCCACTTT. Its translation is CASSDSAGSYNSPLHF.

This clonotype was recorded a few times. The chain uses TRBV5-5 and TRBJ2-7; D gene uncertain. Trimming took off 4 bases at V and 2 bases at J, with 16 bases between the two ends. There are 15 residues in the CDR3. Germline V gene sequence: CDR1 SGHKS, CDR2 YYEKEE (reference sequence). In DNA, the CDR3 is TGTGCCAGCAGCCCCTACGCCGACATAACCTACGAGCAGTACTTC. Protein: CASSPYADITYEQYF.